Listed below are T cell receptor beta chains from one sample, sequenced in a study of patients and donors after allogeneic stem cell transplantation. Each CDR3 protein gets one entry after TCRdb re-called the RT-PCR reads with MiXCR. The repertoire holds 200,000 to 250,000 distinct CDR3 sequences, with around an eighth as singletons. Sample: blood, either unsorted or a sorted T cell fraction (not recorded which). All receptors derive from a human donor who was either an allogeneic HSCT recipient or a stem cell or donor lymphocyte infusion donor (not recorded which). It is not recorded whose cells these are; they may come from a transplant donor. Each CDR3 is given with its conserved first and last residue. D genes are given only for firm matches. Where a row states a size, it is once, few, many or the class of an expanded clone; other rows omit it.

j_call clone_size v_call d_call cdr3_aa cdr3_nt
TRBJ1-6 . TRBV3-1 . CASSQDSGRGPPLHF TGTGCCAGCAGCCAAGATTCTGGGCGGGGGCCACCCCTCCACTTT
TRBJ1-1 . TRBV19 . CASTPGRGTEAFF TGTGCCAGTACACCCGGAAGGGGCACTGAAGCTTTCTTT
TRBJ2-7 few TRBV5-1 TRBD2 CASSWGPTSGGRSYEQYF TGCGCCAGCAGCTGGGGGCCTACTAGCGGGGGGCGCTCCTACGAGCAGTACTTC
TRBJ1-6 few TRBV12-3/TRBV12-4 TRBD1 CASSLRDRASPLHF TGTGCCAGCAGCCTCCGGGACAGGGCCTCACCCCTCCACTTT
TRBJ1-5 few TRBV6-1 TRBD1 CASRTGGGNQPQHF TGTGCCAGCAGGACAGGGGGCGGCAATCAGCCCCAGCATTTT
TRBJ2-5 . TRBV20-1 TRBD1 CSTRQGAGETQYF TGCAGTACCAGACAGGGGGCGGGAGAGACCCAGTACTTC
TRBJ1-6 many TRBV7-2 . CASSLVGWGEVNSPLHF TGTGCCAGCAGCTTAGTGGGCTGGGGGGAAGTAAATTCACCCCTCCACTTT
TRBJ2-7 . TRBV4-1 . CASSQVRSSYEQYF TGCGCCAGCAGCCAAGTACGAAGCTCCTACGAGCAGTACTTC
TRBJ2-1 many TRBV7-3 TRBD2 CASSPGLAGGPSYNEQFF TGTGCCAGCAGCCCCGGACTAGCGGGGGGGCCATCCTACAATGAGCAGTTCTTC
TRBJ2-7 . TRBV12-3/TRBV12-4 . CASSLANSYEQYF TGTGCCAGCAGTTTAGCGAACAGCTACGAGCAGTACTTC
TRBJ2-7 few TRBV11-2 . CASSLGNRLTDDSYEQYF TGTGCCAGCAGCTTAGGGAACAGGCTGACGGATGACTCCTACGAGCAGTACTTC
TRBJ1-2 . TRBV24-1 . CATSDLMVTLSGYTF TGTGCCACCAGTGATTTAATGGTAACATTAAGTGGCTACACCTTC
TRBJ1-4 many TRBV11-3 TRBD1 CASSAHTGQLNEKLFF TGTGCCAGCAGCGCGCATACGGGACAGCTTAATGAAAAACTGTTTTTT
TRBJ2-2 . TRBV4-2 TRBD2 CASSLAGADTGELFF TGTGCCAGCAGCCTTGCGGGAGCGGACACCGGGGAGCTGTTTTTT
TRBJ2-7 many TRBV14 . CASSQLTGYYEQYF TGTGCCAGCAGCCAACTAACAGGTTATTACGAGCAGTACTTC
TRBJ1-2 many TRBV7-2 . CASSLGGTYGYTF TGTGCCAGCAGCTTGGGGGGCACGTATGGCTACACCTTC
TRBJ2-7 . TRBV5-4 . CASSLSWVNTYEQYF TGTGCCAGCAGCTTGTCCTGGGTAAACACCTACGAGCAGTACTTC
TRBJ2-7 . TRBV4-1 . CASSQEKASPGEQYF TGCGCCAGCAGCCAAGAAAAGGCCTCGCCAGGTGAGCAGTACTTC